The rows below give T cell receptor beta chains drawn from one sample of a study of regulatory T cells in long-lasting Graves disease. TCRdb reprocessed the multiplex PCR reads with MiXCR, giving one entry per CDR3 protein. Found here are over 350,000 distinct CDR3 sequences, 12% to 15% of them singletons; the top ten hold over 15%. The same data also went into a second study, on T cells in Graves' hyperthyroidism and ophthalmopathy.

The material sequenced was peripheral blood mononuclear cells (PBMCs), taken at new diagnosis, from a patient treated with antithyroid drugs. These receptors all come from a woman aged 45-65 years with Graves disease. CDR3s include the opening cysteine and the closing phenylalanine or tryptophan. The D gene is left open where the match is weak. Clone size is given for some rows only: seen once, a few or many times, or a class if the clone is expanded.

clone size: -; V gene: TRBV11-2; D gene: -; J gene: TRBJ1-2; CDR3 DNA: TGTGCCAGCAGCTTGAGCTTCCCCCCTAAACGACAGGCCTATGGCTACACCTTC; CDR3 protein: CASSLSFPPKRQAYGYTF
clone size: many; V gene: TRBV29-1; D gene: TRBD1; J gene: TRBJ2-1; CDR3 DNA: TGCAGCGGGCTTAAGACAGGGTTAGGGGGTGAGCAGTTCTTC; CDR3 protein: CSGLKTGLGGEQFF
clone size: many; V gene: TRBV28; D gene: -; J gene: TRBJ2-7; CDR3 DNA: TGTGCCAGCAGCGGAGGGGGGGAGAACGAGCAGTACTTC; CDR3 protein: CASSGGGENEQYF
clone size: once; V gene: TRBV4-1; D gene: TRBD1; J gene: TRBJ1-5; CDR3 DNA: TGCGCCAGCAGCCTCCGGGACAGGGACCCCCTGCCCCAGCATTTT; CDR3 protein: CASSLRDRDPLPQHF
clone size: many; V gene: TRBV6-5; D gene: -; J gene: TRBJ2-7; CDR3 DNA: TGTGCCAGCAGTTATCAGGGCTCCTACGAGCAGTACTTC; CDR3 protein: CASSYQGSYEQYF
clone size: few; V gene: TRBV5-5; D gene: TRBD2; J gene: TRBJ2-1; CDR3 DNA: TGCGCCAGCAGCCACGGACTAGCGGGCTCCTACAATGAGCAGTTCTTC; CDR3 protein: CASSHGLAGSYNEQFF
clone size: -; V gene: TRBV27; D gene: TRBD1; J gene: TRBJ1-5; CDR3 DNA: TGTGCCAGCAGTGGCGGACAGGGGGCCCTTCAGCCCCAGCATTTT; CDR3 protein: CASSGGQGALQPQHF
clone size: -; V gene: TRBV7-2; D gene: -; J gene: TRBJ1-5; CDR3 DNA: TGTGCCAGCAGCTTAGCGACCGGGACATGGTCCAATCAGCCCCAGCATTTT; CDR3 protein: CASSLATGTWSNQPQHF
clone size: -; V gene: TRBV25-1; D gene: -; J gene: TRBJ1-4; CDR3 DNA: TGTGCCAGCAGTGAAGGAATCAGGGTTACGGGGAATGAAAAACTGTTTTTT; CDR3 protein: CASSEGIRVTGNEKLFF
clone size: -; V gene: TRBV7-9; D gene: TRBD2; J gene: TRBJ2-1; CDR3 DNA: TGTGCCAGCAGCTCCGGACTAGCGGTCTACAATGAGCAGTTCTTC; CDR3 protein: CASSSGLAVYNEQFF
clone size: many; V gene: TRBV28; D gene: -; J gene: TRBJ2-1; CDR3 DNA: TGTGCCAGCAGTTTTTGGACAGCCTCCCGACCTGGGGACAATGAGCAGTTCTTC; CDR3 protein: CASSFWTASRPGDNEQFF
clone size: -; V gene: TRBV6-2/TRBV6-3; D gene: TRBD2; J gene: TRBJ2-1; CDR3 DNA: TGTGCCAGCAACGGACTAGATTACAATGAGCAGTTCTTC; CDR3 protein: CASNGLDYNEQFF
clone size: many; V gene: TRBV7-7; D gene: TRBD2; J gene: TRBJ2-3; CDR3 DNA: TGTGCCAGCAGCTTAAGACTAGCTAGCACAGATACGCAGTATTTT; CDR3 protein: CASSLRLASTDTQYF
clone size: many; V gene: TRBV28; D gene: -; J gene: TRBJ2-7; CDR3 DNA: TGTGCCAGCAACATAGTAAGAAGCTCCTACGAGCAGTACTTC; CDR3 protein: CASNIVRSSYEQYF
clone size: many; V gene: TRBV20-1; D gene: -; J gene: TRBJ2-7; CDR3 DNA: TGCAGTGCTAGCGTTGAGGCCTACGAGCAGTACTTC; CDR3 protein: CSASVEAYEQYF
clone size: few; V gene: TRBV25-1; D gene: TRBD2; J gene: TRBJ2-1; CDR3 DNA: TGTGCCAGCAGTAAACTAGCGACTCGCTACAATGAGCAGTTCTTC; CDR3 protein: CASSKLATRYNEQFF
clone size: many; V gene: TRBV27; D gene: -; J gene: TRBJ2-7; CDR3 DNA: TGTGCCAGCAGTTTAGGCGGGGGCGGCAGGGAATACGAGCAGTACTTC; CDR3 protein: CASSLGGGGREYEQYF
clone size: many; V gene: TRBV28; D gene: -; J gene: TRBJ1-1; CDR3 DNA: TGTGCCAGCACTCACAGATCCTTGAACACTGAAGCTTTCTTT; CDR3 protein: CASTHRSLNTEAFF
clone size: few; V gene: TRBV7-9; D gene: -; J gene: TRBJ1-4; CDR3 DNA: TGTGCCAGCAGCTTAGTAGTGGGAGAAAAACTGTTTTTT; CDR3 protein: CASSLVVGEKLFF
clone size: many; V gene: TRBV7-9; D gene: -; J gene: TRBJ2-1; CDR3 DNA: TGTGCCAGCAGCTCCACGGTAGGGAAGTTCTTC; CDR3 protein: CASSSTVGKFF
clone size: many; V gene: TRBV11-2; D gene: -; J gene: TRBJ2-3; CDR3 DNA: TGTGCCAGCAGCTACGATCGGGATACGCAGTATTTT; CDR3 protein: CASSYDRDTQYF
clone size: many; V gene: TRBV9; D gene: -; J gene: TRBJ2-7; CDR3 DNA: TGTGCCAGCAGCGTAGATGACAGGCCCTCCTACGAGCAGTACTTC; CDR3 protein: CASSVDDRPSYEQYF
clone size: -; V gene: TRBV11-3; D gene: TRBD2; J gene: TRBJ2-3; CDR3 DNA: TGTGCCAGCAGCTTAAATGGCGGGAGGCCCCCAGATACGCAGTATTTT; CDR3 protein: CASSLNGGRPPDTQYF
clone size: few; V gene: TRBV24-1; D gene: TRBD2; J gene: TRBJ2-3; CDR3 DNA: TGTGCCACCAGTGACCCCAGCGGGAGGGCCACAGATACGCAGTATTTT; CDR3 protein: CATSDPSGRATDTQYF
clone size: -; V gene: TRBV19; D gene: -; J gene: TRBJ1-5; CDR3 DNA: TGTGCCAGTAGTATAACCACGAATGAGCAGCCCCAGCATTTT; CDR3 protein: CASSITTNEQPQHF
clone size: few; V gene: TRBV30; D gene: TRBD2; J gene: TRBJ2-2; CDR3 DNA: TGTGCCTGGATGGACCTACTAGCGGAGCAAAACACCGGGGAGCTGTTTTTT; CDR3 protein: CAWMDLLAEQNTGELFF
clone size: -; V gene: TRBV28; D gene: TRBD1; J gene: TRBJ1-2; CDR3 DNA: TGTGCCAGCAGTTTTGGACAGGGCCTAAACTATGGCTACACCTTC; CDR3 protein: CASSFGQGLNYGYTF
clone size: many; V gene: TRBV10-3; D gene: TRBD1; J gene: TRBJ1-4; CDR3 DNA: TGTGCCATCAGTGCCCGATCGGGACAGACTAATGAAAAACTGTTTTTT; CDR3 protein: CAISARSGQTNEKLFF
clone size: few; V gene: TRBV28; D gene: TRBD1; J gene: TRBJ1-2; CDR3 DNA: TGTGCCAGCAGATCAGGAGACAGGGGGCTCGGCTATGGCTACACCTTC; CDR3 protein: CASRSGDRGLGYGYTF
clone size: many; V gene: TRBV7-8; D gene: -; J gene: TRBJ1-6; CDR3 DNA: TGTGCCAGCAGCTTGTTAAAGTGGCAGGAGACCAATAATTCACCCCTCCACTTT; CDR3 protein: CASSLLKWQETNNSPLHF
clone size: -; V gene: TRBV3-1; D gene: TRBD2; J gene: TRBJ2-7; CDR3 DNA: TGTGCCAGCAGCCCCGGGACTAGCGGGAAAGACGAGCAGTACTTC; CDR3 protein: CASSPGTSGKDEQYF
clone size: -; V gene: TRBV11-1; D gene: -; J gene: TRBJ2-6; CDR3 DNA: TGTGCCAGCAGCCCCCTACCGCGGATCTCTGGGGCCAACGTCCTGACTTTC; CDR3 protein: CASSPLPRISGANVLTF
clone size: -; V gene: TRBV6-1; D gene: -; J gene: TRBJ2-7; CDR3 DNA: TGTGCCACCCGGTCCCAACAGGAGCTCTACGAGCAGTACTTC; CDR3 protein: CATRSQQELYEQYF
clone size: many; V gene: TRBV20-1; D gene: TRBD2; J gene: TRBJ2-1; CDR3 DNA: TGCAGTGCAACAACTAGCGGGAGCTACAATGAGCAGTTCTTC; CDR3 protein: CSATTSGSYNEQFF
clone size: many; V gene: TRBV28; D gene: -; J gene: TRBJ2-7; CDR3 DNA: TGTGCCAGCAGTTCAGGCCTTACCTACGAGCAGTACTTC; CDR3 protein: CASSSGLTYEQYF
clone size: many; V gene: TRBV6-1; D gene: -; J gene: TRBJ2-2; CDR3 DNA: TGTGCCAGCAGTCCCCTAGACAGAGGGAACACCGGGGAGCTGTTTTTT; CDR3 protein: CASSPLDRGNTGELFF
clone size: many; V gene: TRBV7-8; D gene: -; J gene: TRBJ1-1; CDR3 DNA: TGTGCCAGCATCCGAACGGGGGGCTTGAACACTGAAGCTTTCTTT; CDR3 protein: CASIRTGGLNTEAFF
clone size: few; V gene: TRBV4-1; D gene: TRBD2; J gene: TRBJ2-3; CDR3 DNA: TGCGCCAGCAGCCAGGTCCCTAGCGGCGAAAGCACAGATACGCAGTATTTT; CDR3 protein: CASSQVPSGESTDTQYF
clone size: -; V gene: TRBV4-1; D gene: -; J gene: TRBJ2-7; CDR3 DNA: TGCGCCAGCAGCCAAGCCACTTCCTCCTACGAGCAGTACTTC; CDR3 protein: CASSQATSSYEQYF
clone size: few; V gene: TRBV28; D gene: -; J gene: TRBJ2-7; CDR3 DNA: TGTGCCAGCAACAGCAGGTTCGAGCAGTACTTC; CDR3 protein: CASNSRFEQYF
clone size: -; V gene: TRBV19; D gene: -; J gene: TRBJ2-7; CDR3 DNA: TGTGCCAGTAGTATAAGGCCCGGTCTCTACGAGCAGTACTTC; CDR3 protein: CASSIRPGLYEQYF
clone size: -; V gene: TRBV5-1; D gene: -; J gene: TRBJ2-5; CDR3 DNA: TGCGCCAGCAGCTTCGAGACCGGAGGGGAGACCCAGTACTTC; CDR3 protein: CASSFETGGETQYF
clone size: few; V gene: TRBV5-1; D gene: -; J gene: TRBJ2-6; CDR3 DNA: TGCGCCAGCAGCTTGATCGGCCAGGGGGCCAACGTCCTGACTTTC; CDR3 protein: CASSLIGQGANVLTF
clone size: many; V gene: TRBV2; D gene: -; J gene: TRBJ2-5; CDR3 DNA: TGTGCCAGCAGTGAAGGCAAGTACCAAGAGACCCAGTACTTC; CDR3 protein: CASSEGKYQETQYF
clone size: many; V gene: TRBV18; D gene: TRBD1; J gene: TRBJ2-3; CDR3 DNA: TGTGCCAGCTCACCGGGGACAGGGGGCGATACGCAGTATTTT; CDR3 protein: CASSPGTGGDTQYF
clone size: many; V gene: TRBV6-5; D gene: -; J gene: TRBJ2-7; CDR3 DNA: TGTGCCAGCAGTTACTTTCCAGGCACCTACGAGCAGTACTTC; CDR3 protein: CASSYFPGTYEQYF
clone size: -; V gene: TRBV27; D gene: -; J gene: TRBJ2-1; CDR3 DNA: TGTGCCAGCAGTTTATCCAGCCTTACCTACAATGAGCAGTTCTTC; CDR3 protein: CASSLSSLTYNEQFF
clone size: many; V gene: TRBV3-1; D gene: TRBD1; J gene: TRBJ1-1; CDR3 DNA: TGTGCCAGCAGCCGGGACAGCCAGAACATAAACACTGAAGCTTTCTTT; CDR3 protein: CASSRDSQNINTEAFF
clone size: -; V gene: TRBV10-3; D gene: TRBD2; J gene: TRBJ2-7; CDR3 DNA: TGTGCCATCAGTGGCAAATCTAGCGGGAGATCCTACGATGTGCAGTACTTC; CDR3 protein: CAISGKSSGRSYDVQYF
clone size: many; V gene: TRBV27; D gene: TRBD2; J gene: TRBJ2-1; CDR3 DNA: TGTGCCAGCAGGCTTACTAGCGCCACCTACAATGAGCAGTTCTTC; CDR3 protein: CASRLTSATYNEQFF
clone size: many; V gene: TRBV5-1; D gene: -; J gene: TRBJ2-1; CDR3 DNA: TGCGCCAGCAGCCAATCCGGGGGCTACAATGAGCAGTTCTTC; CDR3 protein: CASSQSGGYNEQFF
clone size: few; V gene: TRBV6-1; D gene: -; J gene: TRBJ2-2; CDR3 DNA: TGTGCCAGCAGTATCCGAGCGGGCCCAAGCACCGGGGAGCTGTTTTTT; CDR3 protein: CASSIRAGPSTGELFF
clone size: -; V gene: TRBV4-1; D gene: -; J gene: TRBJ2-5; CDR3 DNA: TGCGCCAGCAGCCAACCAGGGTACCAAGAGACCCAGTACTTC; CDR3 protein: CASSQPGYQETQYF
clone size: few; V gene: TRBV4-1; D gene: -; J gene: TRBJ2-1; CDR3 DNA: TGCGCCAGCAGCCAGAGGGACAATGAGCAGTTCTTC; CDR3 protein: CASSQRDNEQFF
clone size: many; V gene: TRBV10-3; D gene: -; J gene: TRBJ2-1; CDR3 DNA: TGTGCCATCACCCCGACTAGTGGTGTTGATGAGCAGTTCTTC; CDR3 protein: CAITPTSGVDEQFF